A selection of T cell receptor beta chains follows, all from one sample in a study of OX40 agonist ivuxolimab in advanced cancers. Profiled with immunoSEQ multiplex PCR; TCRdb holds only in-frame clones, not every one. The table includes around 19,000 clones, 70% to 90% detected once. Sample: CD4+ or CD8+ T cells sorted from blood, taken in a trial of the OX40 agonist ivuxolimab. These receptors were taken from an adult with an advanced solid tumor such as melanoma, head and neck, liver or kidney cancer. CDR3s include the opening cysteine and the closing phenylalanine or tryptophan. A D gene is named only where the DNA matches it firmly. Part of the rows lack a size; the others show once, few, many or a class for expanded clones.

TRBJ2-4,TRBV14,-,TRBD1,TGTGCCAGCAGCCGTGGACAGGGGTGGGACATTCAGTACTTC,CASSRGQGWDIQYF
TRBJ2-7,TRBV7-3,-,TRBD1,TGTGCCAGCAGCTTAGACAGGGGTTACGAGCAGTACTTC,CASSLDRGYEQYF
TRBJ1-3,TRBV19,-,TRBD1,TGTGCCAGTAGTATCGACAGGGAAAACACCATATATTTT,CASSIDRENTIYF
TRBJ2-3,TRBV5-1,-,TRBD1,TGCGCCACCGGGGACAGCTCTAGCACAGATACGCAGTATTTT,CATGDSSSTDTQYF
TRBJ2-1,TRBV30,-,TRBD2,TGTGCCTGGAGTGTTGCGGGAGTTGAGCAGTTCTTC,CAWSVAGVEQFF
TRBJ2-6,TRBV7-3,-,-,TGTGCCAGCAGCTTACGGGAGGGGGCCAACGTCCTGACTTTC,CASSLREGANVLTF
TRBJ1-1,TRBV7-9,-,-,TGTGCCATACCCGGCCTAATTGAAGGGAGCACTGAAGCTTTCTTT,CAIPGLIEGSTEAFF
TRBJ2-5,TRBV7-2,-,-,TGTGCCAGCAGCTCCGGACCGCGGCAAGAGACCCAGTACTTC,CASSSGPRQETQYF
TRBJ2-1,TRBV4-2,-,TRBD2,TGTGCCAGCAGCCAGACTAGCGTCGACTACAATGAGCAGTTCTTC,CASSQTSVDYNEQFF
TRBJ2-5,TRBV25-1,once,TRBD2,TGTGCCAGCAGCCGGGAGGGGGGCCAAGAGACCCAGTACTTC,CASSREGGQETQYF
TRBJ1-3,TRBV21-1,-,-,TGTGCCAGCAGCAAAAAGGGTGCGTGGTACGGAAACACCATATATTTT,CASSKKGAWYGNTIYF
TRBJ2-7,TRBV6-5,-,-,TGTGCCAGCAGGCGGGACAGCGACTACGAGCAGTACTTC,CASRRDSDYEQYF
TRBJ1-1,TRBV28,-,TRBD1,TGTGCCAGCGGCCAGACAGGGAGCGCTGAAGCTTTCTTT,CASGQTGSAEAFF
TRBJ2-1,TRBV6-5,-,-,TGTGCCAGCAGTTCTCCAGGGCTGGAGCAGTTCTTC,CASSSPGLEQFF
TRBJ1-6,TRBV7-2,-,-,TGTGCCAGCAGCTTAGTTCAAGCCGGACCCCTCCACTTT,CASSLVQAGPLHF
TRBJ1-1,TRBV6-5,-,TRBD1,TGTGCCAGCAGTTTCCGACAGGGGACTGAAGCTTTCTTT,CASSFRQGTEAFF
TRBJ2-7,TRBV25-1,-,-,TGTGCCAGCAGCTTTCGGACAGTTAGCTCCTACGAGCAGTACTTC,CASSFRTVSSYEQYF
TRBJ2-7,TRBV6-6,-,TRBD2,TGTGCCAGCAGTTACGTTGGGGGAGGGGCGGGGGAGCAGTACTTC,CASSYVGGGAGEQYF
TRBJ2-1,TRBV11-2,-,-,TGTGCCAGCAGCTTAGATCCCCGGGCCAGTAACAGGGCGGGTGAGCAGTTCTTC,CASSLDPRASNRAGEQFF
TRBJ1-3,TRBV21-1,-,-,TGTGCCAGCAGCGCCAAAGAAAGAACTGGGACAGTCAACTCTGGAAACACCATATATTTT,CASSAKERTGTVNSGNTIYF
TRBJ1-2,TRBV4-3,once,-,TGCGCCAGCAGCCAAGATCTGGGTGGGGCGGGCGGCTACACCTTC,CASSQDLGGAGGYTF
TRBJ2-1,TRBV25-1,-,-,TGTGCCAGCAGTGACCTTTCTACAGGGAATGGTGAGCAGTTCTTC,CASSDLSTGNGEQFF
TRBJ1-1,TRBV18,-,TRBD1,TGTGCCAGCTCACCTTACGCAACAGGGGTGAACACTGAAGCTTTCTTT,CASSPYATGVNTEAFF
TRBJ1-6,TRBV14,once,TRBD1,TGTGCCAGCAGCCGGGACAGTACTAATTCACCCCTCCACTTT,CASSRDSTNSPLHF